The rows below give T cell receptor beta chains drawn from one sample of a study of T cells in Graves' hyperthyroidism and ophthalmopathy. One entry per CDR3 protein, called by TCRdb with MiXCR from the multiplex PCR reads. The sample has 480,000 or so distinct CDR3 sequences, roughly 45% seen once. Sequencing was done on a sample of peripheral blood or thyroid tissue (not recorded which). Source of these receptors: an adult woman with Graves' disease, either hyperthyroidism or ophthalmopathy (not recorded which). CDR3s include the opening cysteine and the closing phenylalanine or tryptophan. A D gene is named only where the DNA matches it firmly. Not every row has a clone size; where given, it reads once, few, many or a size class.

size	V	J	D	CDR3	DNA
NA	TRBV20-1	TRBJ1-2	TRBD1	CSAADRVLGGYTF	TGCAGTGCAGCAGACAGGGTTCTGGGTGGCTACACCTTC
many	TRBV28	TRBJ1-6	NA	CASTRRGIRSPLHF	TGTGCCAGCACCCGTCGGGGGATCCGTTCACCCCTCCACTTT
NA	TRBV20-1	TRBJ2-3	TRBD1	CSATERQGASDTQYF	TGCAGTGCTACGGAGCGCCAGGGGGCATCAGATACGCAGTATTTT
NA	TRBV7-9	TRBJ2-7	NA	CASSTRQESYEQYF	TGTGCCAGCAGCACCCGACAGGAAAGCTACGAGCAGTACTTC
many	TRBV2	TRBJ2-7	TRBD1	CASTWTGSEQYF	TGTGCCAGCACGTGGACAGGGTCCGAGCAGTACTTC
NA	TRBV10-3	TRBJ1-2	NA	CASSEYLGHIVGGYTF	TGTGCCAGCAGTGAATACTTGGGACATATCGTTGGAGGCTACACCTTC
many	TRBV7-9	TRBJ2-7	TRBD2	CASSLGLAGAEQYF	TGTGCCAGCAGCCTCGGACTAGCGGGAGCCGAGCAGTACTTC
few	TRBV28	TRBJ1-6	NA	CASYTGKSPLHF	TGTGCCAGCTACACAGGGAAATCACCCCTCCACTTT
NA	TRBV14	TRBJ1-1	NA	CASSQRVSNTEAFF	TGTGCCAGCAGCCAGAGGGTGTCGAACACTGAAGCTTTCTTT
NA	TRBV30	TRBJ2-5	NA	CAWSVRILAVGETQCF	TGTGCCTGGAGTGTACGCATCTTGGCCGTAGGGGAAACCCAGTGCTTC
NA	TRBV20-1	TRBJ1-2	NA	CSEASRLYGYTF	TGCAGTGAGGCCAGCCGACTGTATGGCTACACCTTC
NA	TRBV2	TRBJ1-6	TRBD1	CASSPTGGHSPLHF	TGTGCCAGCAGTCCTACAGGGGGTCATTCACCCCTCCACTTT
NA	TRBV12-3/TRBV12-4	TRBJ2-7	TRBD2	CAVRLAGGERDEQYF	TGTGCCGTAAGACTAGCGGGGGGCGAAAGGGACGAGCAGTACTTC
NA	TRBV15	TRBJ2-7	TRBD2	CATSRVSGGMTYEQYF	TGTGCCACCAGCAGAGTTAGCGGGGGGATGACCTACGAGCAGTACTTC
few	TRBV7-3	TRBJ1-6	TRBD1	CASSPSGTGQSPLHF	TGTGCCAGCAGCCCGTCCGGGACAGGCCAATCACCCCTCCACTTT
NA	TRBV5-6	TRBJ1-1	NA	CASSLVGGREAFF	TGTGCCAGCAGCTTGGTCGGGGGGCGTGAAGCTTTCTTT
NA	TRBV10-3	TRBJ2-5	TRBD2	CATTRTSGGEETQYF	TGTGCCACCACCAGGACTAGCGGGGGGGAGGAGACCCAGTACTTC
many	TRBV4-1	TRBJ1-2	NA	CASSQQGRKYGYTF	TGCGCCAGCAGCCAACAAGGACGGAAATATGGCTACACCTTC
NA	TRBV29-1	TRBJ1-5	NA	CSVSRGEGQPQHF	TGCAGCGTCTCCCGGGGGGAAGGTCAGCCCCAGCATTTT
NA	TRBV29-1	TRBJ1-2	NA	CSVDPGGAGYTF	TGCAGCGTTGATCCGGGGGGGGCTGGCTACACCTTC
many	TRBV5-6	TRBJ1-2	NA	CASSDGQYYGYTF	TGTGCCAGCAGCGATGGACAGTACTATGGCTACACCTTC
few	TRBV2	TRBJ2-7	TRBD1	CASTELGTGYEQYF	TGTGCCAGCACCGAGCTGGGGACAGGATACGAGCAGTACTTC
many	TRBV5-5	TRBJ1-5	NA	CASSLPGRQPQHF	TGTGCCAGCAGTTTACCCGGTCGCCAGCCCCAGCATTTT
NA	TRBV2	TRBJ2-3	TRBD2	CASSLRVGLAGADTQYF	TGTGCCAGCAGTTTACGTGTGGGACTAGCGGGCGCAGATACGCAGTATTTT
NA	TRBV10-3	TRBJ2-5	NA	CASSYSGRQETQYF	TGTGCCAGCAGTTACTCGGGGAGGCAAGAGACCCAGTACTTC
many	TRBV29-1	TRBJ2-3	TRBD1	CSVSGQGPDTQYF	TGCAGCGTCTCGGGACAGGGACCAGATACGCAGTATTTT
NA	TRBV7-7	TRBJ2-2	NA	CASSPQAVGETGELFF	TGTGCTAGCAGCCCCCAAGCAGTTGGGGAGACCGGGGAGCTGTTTTTT
many	TRBV10-1	TRBJ2-7	TRBD2	CASSSSGTYEQYF	TGCGCCAGCAGCTCTAGCGGAACCTACGAGCAGTACTTC
many	TRBV5-5	TRBJ1-2	NA	CASSLVQGSGFYGYTF	TGTGCCAGCAGCTTGGTCCAGGGGTCGGGATTCTATGGCTACACCTTC
many	TRBV2	TRBJ2-7	NA	CASSESPGLSSYEQYF	TGTGCCAGCAGTGAAAGTCCGGGACTCAGCTCCTACGAGCAGTACTTC
NA	TRBV7-6	TRBJ2-7	NA	CASSPDGPYEQYF	TGTGCCAGCAGCCCAGACGGACCCTACGAGCAGTACTTC